The 10 T cell receptor beta chains listed next were all sequenced from one sample in a study of shared clonotypes between healthy human individuals. Produced via immunoSEQ multiplex PCR; TCRdb's table is partial and in-frame only. The sample has around 750,000 clones; approximately 79% are singletons. The sequenced sample was memory CD4+ T cells sorted from blood. Subset denoted: CD45RA-negative fraction. These receptors were obtained from a woman in her twenties or thirties in good health.

This rearrangement joins TRBV27 to TRBJ2-3; 7 bases fit TRBD1. V was pared by 8 bases and J by 8 bases, with 10 bases of the junction left unmatched. CDR1 is MNHEY, CDR2 SMNVEV, per germline (reference sequence). This CDR3 comprises 13 residues. The chain's CDR3 is CASHRQGGGTQYF. The CDR3 coding sequence is TGTGCCAGCCATAGACAGGGTGGGGGTACGCAGTATTTT.

This clone was observed many times. The V gene is TRBV29-1, the J gene TRBJ2-5, with TRBD2 matching 12 bases. The CDR3 consists of 14 residues. Germline CDR1 reads SQVTM; CDR2 reads ANQGSEA. Trimming took 7 bases from V and 5 from J; bases not matched to a gene: 8. The CDR3 sequence: CSASSGRVLETQYF. DNA for the CDR3: TGCAGCGCCTCTAGCGGGAGGGTTTTGGAGACCCAGTACTTC.

The genes are TRBV2 and TRBJ2-3; 7 nucleotides align to TRBD1. CDR1 is SNHLY, CDR2 FYNNEI, per germline. The CDR3 has 16 amino acids. J gave up 6 bases and V 8 bases, and 17 bases lay outside the gene matches. The CDR3 loop is CASSWTGRFSVDTQYF. Written as DNA, the CDR3 is TGTGCCAGCTCGTGGACAGGACGGTTCTCGGTGGATACGCAGTATTTT.

This clone was detected a few times. V is TRBV2 and J is TRBJ2-2; 9 positions agree with TRBD1. CDR1 and CDR2 from the germline V gene are SNHLY and FYNNEI. The CDR3 runs 17 residues. After removal of 0 bases from V and 0 bases from J, the junction contained 2 bases not matched to a gene. The CDR3, as DNA: TGTGCCAGCAGTGAAGCAACAGGGGGCTCGAACACCGGGGAGCTGTTTTTT. This sequence encodes CASSEATGGSNTGELFF.

This clone has only a few counts. The identical CDR3 is also encoded by other nucleotide sequences in the sample. The CDR3 nucleotides are TGTGCCAGCAGTTTACGGACCGGCACAGATACGCAGTATTTT. Encoded protein: CASSLRTGTDTQYF. The rearrangement uses TRBV6-5 and TRBJ2-3; D gene ambiguous. From germline, CDR1 is MNHEY and CDR2 SVGAGI. Trimming took 4 bases from V and 1 from J, leaving 9 bases between them. The CDR3 extends over 14 amino acids.

This clone was seen a handful of times. V usage is TRBV6-5 and J usage is TRBJ2-5; TRBD2 might be the D (5 bases). CDR3 length: 14 amino acids. The ends were cut back, 6 bases at V and 4 bases at J, with 15 bases in the middle. Germline values: CDR1 MNHEY, CDR2 SVGAGI. The CDR3 protein is CASSSGNLRETQYF. CDR3 DNA sequence: TGTGCCAGCAGCTCCGGGAACCTCCGAGAGACCCAGTACTTC.

V usage is TRBV19 and J usage is TRBJ2-7; 10 bases line up with TRBD2. Looked up from germline, CDR1 is LNHDA and CDR2 is SQIVND (reference sequence). Trimming at V came to 4 bases and at J to 4 bases, leaving 7 bases not matched to a gene. The CDR3 contains 15 residues. CDR3 bases: TGTGCCAGTAGTACACTAGCGGGATTGAGGTACGAGCAGTACTTC. It yields the protein CASSTLAGLRYEQYF.

This chain links TRBV29-1 with TRBJ2-3, with TRBD1 matching over 7 bases. Germline V CDR1 and CDR2: SQVTM, ANQGSEA. This CDR3 is built from 15 residues. Unmatched junction bases numbered 12, after V lost 5 bases and J lost 4 bases. The CDR3 region is CSVPQATGSPDTQYF. The DNA for the CDR3 is TGCAGCGTTCCTCAGGCGACAGGGAGCCCAGATACGCAGTATTTT.

The rearrangement joins TRBV6-4 to TRBJ2-5; 13 nucleotides agree with TRBD2. Germline trimming cut 5 bases from V and 4 bases from J; bases unmatched to any gene: 4. The CDR3 has 15 amino acids. Germline CDR1 is MRHNA and CDR2 is SNTAGT. CDR3 residues: CASSRLAGGPETQYF. The CDR3 bases are TGTGCCAGCAGTCGACTAGCGGGAGGCCCAGAGACCCAGTACTTC.

The chain is built from TRBV7-2 and TRBJ2-1; TRBD1 might be the D (7 bases). Trimming cost V 6 bases and J 8 bases, with 20 bases left between them. Germline lookup yields CDR1 SGHTA and CDR2 FQGNSA. CDR3 length: 15 residues. The DNA of the CDR3 is TGTGCCAGCAGACCAACGCGGGGACAGATTCATGAGCAGTTCTTC. It translates to CASRPTRGQIHEQFF. Full variable domain (remainder filled in from reference TRBV7-2 and TRBJ2-1): GAGVSQSPSNKVTEKGKDVELRCDPISGHTALYWYRQSLGQGLEFLIYFQGNSAPDKSGLPSDRFSAERTGGSVSTLTIQRTQQEDSAVYLCASRPTRGQIHEQFFGPGTRLTVL.